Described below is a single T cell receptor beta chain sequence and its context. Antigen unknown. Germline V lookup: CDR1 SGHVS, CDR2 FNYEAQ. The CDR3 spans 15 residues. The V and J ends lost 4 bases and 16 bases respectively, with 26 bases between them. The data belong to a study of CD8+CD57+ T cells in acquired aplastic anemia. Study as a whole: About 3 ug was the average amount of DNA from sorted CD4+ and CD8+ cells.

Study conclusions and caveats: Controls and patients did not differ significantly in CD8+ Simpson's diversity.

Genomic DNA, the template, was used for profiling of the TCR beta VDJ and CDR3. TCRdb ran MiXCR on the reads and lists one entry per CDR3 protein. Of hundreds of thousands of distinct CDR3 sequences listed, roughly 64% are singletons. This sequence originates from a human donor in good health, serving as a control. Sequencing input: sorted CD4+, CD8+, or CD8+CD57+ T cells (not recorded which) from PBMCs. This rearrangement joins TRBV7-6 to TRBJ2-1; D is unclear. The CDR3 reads CASSWSTGQPQELFF. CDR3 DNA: TGTGCCAGCAGCTGGAGCACGGGTCAGCCCCAGGAGCTTTTCTTC.